Listed here is a single T cell receptor (beta chain). The antigen remains unidentified. The entry originates in a study of cytomegalovirus exposure and HLA in healthy donors. Study results and limitations: With DRB1 most and HLA-C fewest, TCR association rates differed between HLA loci in a later analysis.

The PCR was carried out with 60 Vbeta primers and 13 Jbeta primers. Sequencing was performed with immunoSEQ multiplex PCR; in TCRdb, only in-frame clones are kept and a portion is missing. The table lists some 180,000 clones, roughly 85% of them singletons, with 2.5% in the top ten. The CDR3 spans 16 residues. CDR1 is SGDLS, CDR2 YYNGEE, per germline. Trimming at V came to 0 bases and at J to 8 bases, leaving 8 bases not matched to a gene. The TCR was taken from a man younger than 45 in good health and CMV-seropositive. The sample consisted of PBMCs. The rearrangement uses TRBV9 and TRBJ2-1, with 10 bases lining up with TRBD2. The CDR3 sequence: CASSVGLAGVVYEQFF. CDR3 coding DNA: TGTGCCAGCAGCGTAGGGCTAGCGGGAGTTGTATATGAGCAGTTCTTC.